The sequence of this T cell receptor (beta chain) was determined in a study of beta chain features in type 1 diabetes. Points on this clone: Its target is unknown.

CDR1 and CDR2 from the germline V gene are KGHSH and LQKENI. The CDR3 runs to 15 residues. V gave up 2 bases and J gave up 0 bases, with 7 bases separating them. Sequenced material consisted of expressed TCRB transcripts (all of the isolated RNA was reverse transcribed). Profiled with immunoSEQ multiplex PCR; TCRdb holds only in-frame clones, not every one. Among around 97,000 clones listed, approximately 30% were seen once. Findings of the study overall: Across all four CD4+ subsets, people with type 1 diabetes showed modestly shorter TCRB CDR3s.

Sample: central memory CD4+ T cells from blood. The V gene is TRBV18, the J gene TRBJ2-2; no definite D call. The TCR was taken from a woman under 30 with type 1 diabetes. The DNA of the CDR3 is TGTGCCAGCTCACCATCACCAGCGAACACCGGGGAGCTGTTTTTT. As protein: CASSPSPANTGELFF.